This TCR beta chain appears in the sequencing data of a study of post-analysis software for immune sequencing data. Study in general: Courses of disease covered relapsing-remitting, secondary progressive and progressive-relapsing multiple sclerosis.

Each TCR beta cDNA library carried unique molecular identifiers. T cells numbering about 0.85 to 11 million yielded cDNA molecules that totaled about 500,000. A single record per CDR3 protein comes from TCRdb applying MiXCR to the PCR reads. The table includes some 690,000 distinct CDR3 sequences, 59% detected once. Study results and limitations: Normalized Chao1 diversity was significantly reduced in patients versus controls. TRBV5-6, TRBV5-1 and TRBV20-1 belonged to a set of about five TRBV segments that were more frequent in patients than controls.

The CDR3 extends over 14 amino acids. Germline-derived CDR1 and CDR2 are SGHTA and FQGNSA. With V trimmed by 4 bases and J by 5 bases, 4 bases remained unmatched. There are a few counts of this clonotype. The antigen is undetermined. The sequence came from a girl aged 2-9 years with multiple sclerosis. Material for sequencing was blood. The chain couples TRBV7-2 to TRBJ2-3; 9 positions match TRBD2. CDR3 sequence reads: CASSSLAGVDTQYF. The CDR3 bases are TGTGCCAGCAGCTCTTTAGCGGGGGTAGATACGCAGTATTTT.